Each of the 20 T cell receptor beta chains below was sequenced from the same sample in a study of blood T cells in healthy people across ages. Sample-barcoded 5' priming and a J-beta primer mix drove a second PCR of roughly 6 to 12 cycles. TCRdb called the 5' RACE reads again in MiXCR, with one record for every CDR3 protein. The table has more than 800,000 distinct CDR3 sequences, less than 50% seen once; the top ten hold about 19%. What was sequenced was blood. The source of these receptors is a woman aged 60 to 75 in good health.

This clonotype was seen a few times. The chain is built from TRBV3-1 and TRBJ2-4, with TRBD1 as a possible D gene (6 bases). The CDR3 sequence is 15 residues long. Germline lookup yields CDR1 LGHDT and CDR2 YNNKEL (reference sequence). Trimming left V 0 bases short and J 4 bases short, with 10 bases between. The CDR3 spells CASSQDHTGKNIQYF. The DNA of the CDR3 is TGTGCCAGCAGCCAAGATCATACAGGGAAAAACATTCAGTACTTC.

This clonotype was observed a handful of times. The chain recombines TRBV12-3 or TRBV12-4 with TRBJ2-1; 8 positions agree with TRBD2. Unmatched junction bases numbered 6, after V lost 3 bases and J lost 5 bases. The CDR3 totals 15 residues. CDR3 DNA sequence: TGTGCCAGCAGTTTCTCGGGACTAGGTGACAATGAGCAGTTCTTC. Translation gives CASSFSGLGDNEQFF.

The J gene is TRBJ1-1, the V gene TRBV12-3 or TRBV12-4; D gene uncertain. The CDR3 has 14 residues. V was trimmed by 1 base and J by 6 bases, leaving 12 bases between them. As DNA, the CDR3 is TGTGCCAGCAGTTTAGGGACCTTAACTTCTGAAGCTTTCTTT. The encoded protein is CASSLGTLTSEAFF.

The chain carries TRBV12-3 or TRBV12-4 and TRBJ2-1; TRBD2 agrees at 8 bases. The V segment lost 3 bases and the J segment 7 bases; nucleotides outside the gene matches: 8. The CDR3 is made up of 15 amino acids. The CDR3 bases are TGTGCCAGCAGTTTTTCCGGGACTAGGGGGAATGAGCAGTTCTTC. Encoded protein: CASSFSGTRGNEQFF.

The DNA for the CDR3 is TGTGCCAGCAGCTTAGGAGGGGGGAAGATGGAGACCCAGTACTTC. Amino acid sequence: CASSLGGGKMETQYF. The chain has TRBV7-9 and TRBJ2-5, with D perhaps being TRBD1 or TRBD2 (6 bases each). Germline CDR1 and CDR2: SEHNR and FQNEAQ (reference sequence). The CDR3 contains 15 residues. V shed 1 base and J shed 5 bases, with 14 bases lying between them.

Of note for this clonotype: The junction departs from germline at one end; a sequencing error may be responsible. This chain uses TRBV20-1 with TRBJ2-7; the D gene is possibly TRBD2 (5 bases). The CDR3 length is 12 residues. Germline V gives CDR1 DFQATT, CDR2 SNEGSKA (reference sequence). CDR3 DNA: TGCAGGGCTAGAGAGGGCCCCCAGGAGCAGTACTTC. Its protein product is CRAREGPQEQYF.

The rearrangement joins TRBV24-1 to TRBJ2-7, with 8 bases aligning to TRBD1. This CDR3 is built from 15 residues. V was clipped by 7 bases and J by 2 bases; unmatched bases: 9. Germline V gives CDR1 KGHDR, CDR2 SFDVKD. The CDR3 sequence is CATRAGGLPAYEQYF. CDR3 DNA sequence: TGTGCCACCAGGGCAGGGGGCTTGCCAGCCTACGAGCAGTACTTC.

This clonotype was recorded at least ten times. The chain has TRBV15 and TRBJ2-3, with 11 nucleotides matching TRBD2. The CDR3 is made up of 15 amino acids. Looked up from germline, CDR1 is LNHNV and CDR2 is YYDKDF (reference sequence). V was clipped by 5 bases and J by 2 bases; unmatched bases: 3. In DNA form, the CDR3 reads TGTGCCACCAGCCTAGCGGGAGGACCCACAGATACGCAGTATTTT. Encoded protein: CATSLAGGPTDTQYF.

The chain recombines TRBV11-2 with TRBJ2-3, with 9 bases aligning to TRBD2. The CDR3 is 14 residues long. Germline trimming cut 8 bases from V and 4 bases from J; bases unmatched to any gene: 7. Germline assignment: CDR1 SGHAT and CDR2 FQNNGV. The CDR3 reads CASYSGRLADTQYF. The CDR3 nucleotides read TGTGCCAGCTACAGCGGGAGGCTGGCAGATACGCAGTATTTT.

This clonotype occurred once. The CDR3 loop reads CASSPPGQGVPYEQYF. In DNA, the CDR3 is TGTGCCAGCAGTCCCCCAGGACAGGGGGTTCCCTACGAGCAGTACTTC. The chain joins TRBV28 to TRBJ2-7; 10 nucleotides match TRBD1. Per the germline V gene, CDR1 is MDHEN and CDR2 is SYDVKM. Germline trimming cut 5 bases from V and 2 bases from J; bases unmatched to any gene: 9. There are 16 residues in the CDR3.

V usage is TRBV5-1 and J usage is TRBJ2-6; possible D gene TRBD1, 6 bases. The CDR3 runs 19 residues. The V gene's germline CDR1 is SGHRS and CDR2 YFSETQ. With 1 base removed from V and 0 bases from J, the gap between germline ends came to 17 bases. CDR3 sequence: CASSLSGTTRLSGANVLTF. Written as DNA, the CDR3 is TGCGCCAGCAGCTTGTCCGGGACAACGCGCCTCTCTGGGGCCAACGTCCTGACTTTC.

This clonotype showed up just a few times. The chain joins TRBV20-1 to TRBJ2-3; D uncertain. Trimming removed 5 bases from V and 6 bases from J, with 6 bases in between. The CDR3 loop spans 10 amino acids. CDR1 and CDR2 from the germline V gene are DFQATT and SNEGSKA (reference sequence). In DNA form, the CDR3 reads TGCAGTGCTGCCCACGATACGCAGTATTTT. Its protein product is CSAAHDTQYF.

The V and J genes are TRBV5-1 and TRBJ2-1, with D unclear. CDR1 is SGHRS and CDR2 is YFSETQ in the germline V gene. The CDR3 is 16 amino acids. V was clipped by 3 bases and J by 6 bases, with 19 bases between them. CDR3 bases: TGCGCCAGCAGCTCCCGGACGAGCGTTTCCGTCAATGAGCAGTTCTTC. Its protein is CASSSRTSVSVNEQFF.

The chain combines TRBV14 with TRBJ2-3; D is perhaps TRBD1 (6 bases). The CDR3 is 17 amino acids. The ends were cut back, 4 bases at V and 4 bases at J, with 21 bases in the middle. CDR1 is SGHDN and CDR2 is FVKESK in the germline V gene. The CDR3 here is CASSRPLGRGSADTQYF. The CDR3 DNA reads TGTGCCAGCAGCCGGCCCCTTGGCAGGGGTAGCGCAGATACGCAGTATTTT.

In this sample, this clonotype turned up once. The chain couples TRBV27 to TRBJ2-5, with 11 bases identical to TRBD1. The DNA end is a closer match to TRBJ2-1, so the J assignment may be wrong. Looked up from germline, CDR1 is MNHEY and CDR2 is SMNVEV (reference sequence). CDR3 length equals 15 residues. CDR3 residues: CASSRDRGYQETQFF. In DNA, the CDR3 is TGTGCCAGCAGTCGGGACAGGGGGTACCAAGAGACCCAGTTCTTC.

In DNA, the CDR3 is TGTGCCAGCAGCCCCGCGAGGGGGGCTGAAGCTTTCTTT. Encoded protein: CASSPARGAEAFF. The chain uses TRBV9 and TRBJ1-1, with D possibly TRBD1 on 6 matching bases. Trimming cost V 4 bases and J 6 bases, with 13 bases left between them. The germline CDR1 and CDR2 sequences are SGDLS and YYNGEE. The CDR3 sequence is 13 residues long.

In its sample, this clonotype was seen a few times. CDR3 region: CATEPGTQDSEQFF. CDR3 DNA sequence: TGTGCCACCGAACCCGGGACCCAAGATTCTGAGCAGTTCTTC. This sequence joins TRBV10-3 and TRBJ2-1, with D possibly being TRBD1 or TRBD2 (5 bases each). The CDR3 sequence is 14 residues long. V gave up 10 bases and J gave up 9 bases, with 22 bases separating them. Germline V gene sequence: CDR1 ENHRY, CDR2 SYGVKD.

The chain uses TRBV20-1 and TRBJ2-1, with 14 bases that match TRBD2. Germline CDR1 DFQATT, CDR2 SNEGSKA (reference sequence). After removal of 6 bases from V and 0 bases from J, the junction contained 13 bases not matched to a gene. CDR3 length: 19 residues. CDR3 nucleotides: TGCAGTGCCCCCCCGGGACTAGCGGGAGTCTTGAGCTCCTACAATGAGCAGTTCTTC. It specifies CSAPPGLAGVLSSYNEQFF.

There are a few counts of this clonotype. The chain combines TRBV27 with TRBJ2-7, with D uncertain. Per the germline V gene, CDR1 is MNHEY and CDR2 is SMNVEV (reference sequence). This CDR3 has 15 amino acids. Trimming left V 3 bases short and J 0 bases short, with 12 bases between. CDR3 protein: CASSFSSWGSYEQYF. CDR3 nucleotide sequence: TGTGCCAGCAGTTTCTCTTCATGGGGCTCCTACGAGCAGTACTTC.

The V and J genes are TRBV2 and TRBJ1-1; 8 bases agree with TRBD1. Germline V CDR1 and CDR2: SNHLY, FYNNEI. The CDR3 consists of 14 residues. With 6 bases clipped from V and 4 bases from J, the junction kept 7 bases outside the gene matches. In nucleotides, the CDR3 is TGTGCCAGCAGCCCTTACAGGGGGGGCACTGAAGCTTTCTTT. This gives the protein CASSPYRGGTEAFF.